This TCR beta chain is drawn from a study of T cells after yellow fever vaccination. Looking at the study overall: Fractions of limited cellularity were prepared by means of SMART-Seq v4 Ultra Low Input. Study-wide results and caveats: Secondary responses were weaker yet peaked faster, day 5 versus 15.

TCRdb redid the calling of the 5' RACE reads with MiXCR, one entry per CDR3 protein. This sample has some 120,000 distinct CDR3 sequences, with about 8.4% found just once. A note on this clonotype: Its antigen is not known.

CDR1 is SGHTA and CDR2 is FQGNSA in the germline V gene. Trimming pared 0 bases from V and 4 bases from J, leaving 14 bases between. The CDR3 contains 16 residues. Source: CD8+ T cells sorted from PBMCs, taken on the day of the yellow fever booster vaccination. This TCR came from a man aged 18 to 29 who received the YFV17D yellow fever vaccine. The V gene is TRBV7-2, the J gene TRBJ2-3; no definite D call. The CDR3 region is CASSLALLRLADTQYF. CDR3 sequence (DNA): TGTGCCAGCAGCTTAGCCCTCCTCCGCCTAGCAGATACGCAGTATTTT.